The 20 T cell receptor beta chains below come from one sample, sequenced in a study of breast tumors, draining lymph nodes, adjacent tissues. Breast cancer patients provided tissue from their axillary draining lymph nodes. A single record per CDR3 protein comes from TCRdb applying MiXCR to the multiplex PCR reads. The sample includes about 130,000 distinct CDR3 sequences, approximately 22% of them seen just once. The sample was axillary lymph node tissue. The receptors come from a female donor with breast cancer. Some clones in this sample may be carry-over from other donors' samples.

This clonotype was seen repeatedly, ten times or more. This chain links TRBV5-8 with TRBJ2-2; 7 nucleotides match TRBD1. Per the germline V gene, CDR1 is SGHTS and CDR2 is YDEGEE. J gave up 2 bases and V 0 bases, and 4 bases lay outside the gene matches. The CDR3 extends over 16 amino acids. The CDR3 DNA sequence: TGTGCCAGCAGCTTGGCCGGGACAGTCAACACCGGGGAGCTGTTTTTT. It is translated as CASSLAGTVNTGELFF.

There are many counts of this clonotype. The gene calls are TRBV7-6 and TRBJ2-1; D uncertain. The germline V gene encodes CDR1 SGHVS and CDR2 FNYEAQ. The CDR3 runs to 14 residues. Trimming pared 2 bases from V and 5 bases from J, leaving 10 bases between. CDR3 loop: CASSLNPRDNEQFF. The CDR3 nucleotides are TGTGCCAGCAGCTTAAACCCTCGGGACAATGAGCAGTTCTTC.

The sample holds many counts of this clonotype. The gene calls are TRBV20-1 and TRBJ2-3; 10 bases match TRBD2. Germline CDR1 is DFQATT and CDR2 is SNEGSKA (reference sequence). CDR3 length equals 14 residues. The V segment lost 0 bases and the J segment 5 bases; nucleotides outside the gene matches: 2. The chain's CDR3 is CSARDSGRLDTQYF. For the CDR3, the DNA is TGCAGTGCTAGAGATAGCGGGAGGTTAGATACGCAGTATTTT.

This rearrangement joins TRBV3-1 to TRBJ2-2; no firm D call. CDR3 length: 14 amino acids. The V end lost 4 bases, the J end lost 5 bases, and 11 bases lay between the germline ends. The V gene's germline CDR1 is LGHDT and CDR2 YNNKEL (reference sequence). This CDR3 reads CASSRMGLTGELFF. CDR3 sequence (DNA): TGTGCCAGCAGCCGTATGGGTCTGACCGGGGAGCTGTTTTTT. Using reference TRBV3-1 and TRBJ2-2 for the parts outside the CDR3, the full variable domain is DTAVSQTPKYLVTQMGNDKSIKCEQNLGHDTMYWYKQDSKKFLKIMFSYNNKELIINETVPNRFSPKSPDKAHLNLHINSLELGDSAVYFCASSRMGLTGELFFGEGSRLTVL.

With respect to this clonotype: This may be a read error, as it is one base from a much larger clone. CDR3 in DNA: TGTGCCAACAGTTTGCACCCAGAAGATGGCTACACCTTC. Protein product: CANSLHPEDGYTF. The V gene is TRBV12-3 or TRBV12-4, the J gene TRBJ1-2; D unclear. CDR3 length: 13 residues.

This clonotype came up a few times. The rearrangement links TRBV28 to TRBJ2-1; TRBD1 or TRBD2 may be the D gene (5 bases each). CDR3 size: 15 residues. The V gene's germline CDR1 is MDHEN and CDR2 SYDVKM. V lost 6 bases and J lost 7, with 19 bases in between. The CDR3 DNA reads TGTGCCAGCAGCCGCGGATGGGGGAGAGTGAATGAGCAGTTCTTC. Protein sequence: CASSRGWGRVNEQFF.

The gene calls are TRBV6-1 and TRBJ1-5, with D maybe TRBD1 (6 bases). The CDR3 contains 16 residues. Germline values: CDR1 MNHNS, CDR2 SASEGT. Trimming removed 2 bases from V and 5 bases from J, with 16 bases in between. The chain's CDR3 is CASSEYWGRIDQPQHF. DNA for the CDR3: TGTGCCAGCAGTGAATACTGGGGGCGAATAGATCAGCCCCAGCATTTT.

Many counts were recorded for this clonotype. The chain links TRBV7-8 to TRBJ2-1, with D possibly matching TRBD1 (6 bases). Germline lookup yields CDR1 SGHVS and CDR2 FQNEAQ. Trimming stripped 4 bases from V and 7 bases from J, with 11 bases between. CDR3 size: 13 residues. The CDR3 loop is CASSYSRGNEQFF. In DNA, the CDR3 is TGTGCCAGCAGCTATTCGAGGGGGAATGAGCAGTTCTTC.

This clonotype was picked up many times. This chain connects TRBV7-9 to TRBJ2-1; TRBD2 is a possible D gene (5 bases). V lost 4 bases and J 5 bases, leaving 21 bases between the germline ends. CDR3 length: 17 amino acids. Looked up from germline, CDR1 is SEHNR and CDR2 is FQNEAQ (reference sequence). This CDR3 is CASSSSPVASKHNEQFF. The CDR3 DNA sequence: TGTGCCAGCAGCTCCTCCCCGGTGGCTAGCAAACACAATGAGCAGTTCTTC.

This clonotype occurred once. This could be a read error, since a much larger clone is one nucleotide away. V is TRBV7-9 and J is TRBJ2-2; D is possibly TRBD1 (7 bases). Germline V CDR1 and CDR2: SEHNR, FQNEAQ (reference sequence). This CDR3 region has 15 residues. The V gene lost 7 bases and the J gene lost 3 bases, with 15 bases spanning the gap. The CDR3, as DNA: TGTGCCAGCAATAGTCAGGGGGGTTACACCGGGGAGCTGTTTTTT. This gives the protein CASNSQGGYTGELFF.

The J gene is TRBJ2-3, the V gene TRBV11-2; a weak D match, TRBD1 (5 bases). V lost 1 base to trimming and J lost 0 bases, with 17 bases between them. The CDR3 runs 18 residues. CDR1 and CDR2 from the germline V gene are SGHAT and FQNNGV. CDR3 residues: CASSLGPIGASSTDTQYF. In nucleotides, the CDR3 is TGTGCCAGCAGCTTAGGACCTATTGGGGCCTCTAGCACAGATACGCAGTATTTT.

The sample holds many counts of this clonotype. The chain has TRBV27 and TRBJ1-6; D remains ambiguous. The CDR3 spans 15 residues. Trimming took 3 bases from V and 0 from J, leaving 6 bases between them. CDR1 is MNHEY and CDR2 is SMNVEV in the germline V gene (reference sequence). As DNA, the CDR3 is TGTGCCAGCAGTTTGAGGGACTCCTATAATTCACCCCTCCACTTT. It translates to CASSLRDSYNSPLHF.

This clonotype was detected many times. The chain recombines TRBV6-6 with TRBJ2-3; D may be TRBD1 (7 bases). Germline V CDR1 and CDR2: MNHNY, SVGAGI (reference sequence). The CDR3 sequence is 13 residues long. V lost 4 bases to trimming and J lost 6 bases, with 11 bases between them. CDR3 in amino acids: CASSSSGGDTQYF. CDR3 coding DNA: TGTGCCAGCAGTTCCTCAGGGGGGGATACGCAGTATTTT.

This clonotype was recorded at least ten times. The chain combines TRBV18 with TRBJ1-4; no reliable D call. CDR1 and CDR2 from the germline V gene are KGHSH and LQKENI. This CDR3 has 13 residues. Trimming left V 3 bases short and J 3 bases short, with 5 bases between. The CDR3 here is CASSPRPNEKLFF. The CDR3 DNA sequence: TGTGCCAGCTCACCCCGACCTAATGAAAAACTGTTTTTT.

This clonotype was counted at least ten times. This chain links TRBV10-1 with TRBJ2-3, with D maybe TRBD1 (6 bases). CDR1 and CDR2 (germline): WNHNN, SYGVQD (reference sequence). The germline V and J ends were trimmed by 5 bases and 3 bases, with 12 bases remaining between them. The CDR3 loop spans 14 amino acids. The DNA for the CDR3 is TGCGCCAGCAGTAGGGGGAGCCAAACAGATACGCAGTATTTT. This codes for CASSRGSQTDTQYF.

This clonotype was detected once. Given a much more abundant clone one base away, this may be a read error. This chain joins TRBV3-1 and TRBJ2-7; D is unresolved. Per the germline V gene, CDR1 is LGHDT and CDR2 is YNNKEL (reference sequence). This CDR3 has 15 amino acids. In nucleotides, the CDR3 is TGTGCCAGCAGCCAATCCACAATAAGCACCTACGGGCAGTACTTC. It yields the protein CASSQSTISTYGQYF.

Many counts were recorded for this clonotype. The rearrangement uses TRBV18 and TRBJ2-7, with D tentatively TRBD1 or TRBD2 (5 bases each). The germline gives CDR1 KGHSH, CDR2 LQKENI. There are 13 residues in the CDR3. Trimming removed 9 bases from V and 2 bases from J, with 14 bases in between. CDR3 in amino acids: CASHRDGAYEQYF. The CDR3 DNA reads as TGTGCCAGTCACCGGGACGGAGCCTACGAGCAGTACTTC.

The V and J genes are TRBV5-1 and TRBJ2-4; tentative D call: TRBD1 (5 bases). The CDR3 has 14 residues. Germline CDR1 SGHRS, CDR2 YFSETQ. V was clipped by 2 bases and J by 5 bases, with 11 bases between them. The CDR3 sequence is CASSFVGDQNIQYF. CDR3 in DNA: TGCGCCAGCAGCTTCGTAGGGGATCAAAACATTCAGTACTTC.

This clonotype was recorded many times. CDR3 sequence reads: CSVDSLGLQFF. In DNA form, the CDR3 reads TGCAGCGTTGATTCACTAGGCTTGCAGTTCTTC. The chain carries TRBV29-1 and TRBJ2-1, with D perhaps matching TRBD2 (5 bases). The V gene lost 3 bases and the J gene lost 12 bases, with 12 bases spanning the gap. CDR1 is SQVTM and CDR2 is ANQGSEA in the germline V gene. The CDR3 loop spans 11 amino acids.

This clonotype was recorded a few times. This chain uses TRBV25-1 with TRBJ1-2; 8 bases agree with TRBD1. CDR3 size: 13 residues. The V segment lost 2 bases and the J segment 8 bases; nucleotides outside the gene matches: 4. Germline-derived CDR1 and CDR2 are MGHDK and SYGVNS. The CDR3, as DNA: TGTGCCAGCAGTGAAACCGACAGGGGCGGCTACACCTTC. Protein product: CASSETDRGGYTF.